This TCR beta chain was identified in a study of T cells in Graves' hyperthyroidism and ophthalmopathy (dated by TCRdb to about 2019). Background on the whole study: TCR V-J signatures able to tell the groups apart were searched for in a discovery cohort of approximately 95 patients, of whom roughly 42 had Graves' ophthalmopathy and some 60 had stable Graves' hyperthyroidism. Prospective prediction of ophthalmopathy was tested in an independent validation cohort consisting of fewer than 20 hyperthyroidism patients and around 16 patients who later progressed to ophthalmopathy. The 100 discovery patients were divided at random into training and test sets in a 7:3 ratio. Thyroid tissue and blood T-cell repertoires from several Graves' hyperthyroidism patients were also compared in the study. After sampling, hyperthyroidism patients received methimazole starting at 30 mg daily, and ophthalmopathy patients received high-dose intravenous methylprednisolone. TCR Vbeta CDR3 sequencing of fewer than 150 peripheral blood samples (roughly 41 ophthalmopathy, roughly 74 hyperthyroidism and approximately 17 progressor patients) is reported in the paper.

The full study reports these points: Most expanded thyroid clonotypes (frequency above 0.001) were also detected in blood, suggesting blood repertoires may reflect thyroid immune responses. In validation, progression to ophthalmopathy was predicted by the model with around 71% sensitivity and 72% to 85% specificity, a median of approximately 6.5 months before onset. Sample size was not statistically predetermined, and blinding of investigators to group allocation was not performed. Ophthalmopathy was separated from stable hyperthyroidism by a 13 V-J signature model, with over 85% sensitivity and just over 81% specificity obtained in cross-validation and 80%/75% obtained in testing.

Patients with uncontrolled infections, other autoimmune diseases, pregnancy or lactation were excluded. Diagnoses were established on the basis of clinical symptoms, serum thyroxine and TRAb, thyroid ultrasound, and orbital computed tomography. Total RNA was extracted using Trizol reagent, and RNA quality was assessed on an Agilent 2100 Bioanalyzer. The CDR3 starts with the cysteine, ends with the phenylalanine, and has 15 residues. The kept DNA is CDR3 alone, 45 bases in frame from the first base. The germline V and J ends show losses of 4 bases and 3 bases respectively, and no gene match explains 6 bases of the junction. For CDR1 and CDR2, the germline V gene lists SGHDN and FVKESK. As to this clonotype: Its specific antigen is unknown. Within one base of it there is no much larger clone, and no base qualities were kept.

The TCR beta CDR3 regions were amplified from the RNA transcripts. The TCR CDR3 was subjected to a first round of RT-PCR using the HTBI primer set and the Qiagen OneStep RT-PCR kit. The libraries were constructed in a second round of multiplex PCR and then size-selected and purified. Libraries were sequenced paired-end with 100 bp reads on an Illumina HiSeq2000. The paper's data handling went like this. SOAPnuke was used to process the raw data, with reads discarded if the reads contained adapters or uncalled bases, had a mean Phred below 15, or lacked an exact constant-primer or identifier match. COPE v1.2.5 was used to merge the high-quality paired reads, and each unique nucleotide sequence was defined as a clonotype. MiTCR v1.1 was used to align the clonotypes against IMGT TRBV, TRBD and TRBJ reference segments. Analysis was restricted to V-J combinations with a frequency above 0.0001, which covered roughly 99% of repertoires. A TCS score was defined as the ratio of F50 (clonal expansion) to E x V (chaos), with BLOSUM62-based TCRdist applied between CDR3 peptides within each V-J. Welch's t-statistics and random forest reduced roughly 530 V-J features to about 13, which were used in a naive Bayes classifier (R e1071). Thyroid-blood repertoire similarity was quantified with the Morisita-Horn index. Using fastp at Q25 and MiXCR, TCRdb reprocessed the public reads and kept productive beta chains. Records with the same CDR3 protein are collapsed into one entry carrying the most frequent genes and DNA. These V and J calls derive from TCRdb rather than the authors' analysis. This sample comprises approximately 640,000 distinct CDR3 sequences, 45% of them detected only once. The ten largest clones add up to less than 9% of the sample.

Sequencing was performed on peripheral blood or thyroid tissue (not recorded which). This clonotype was obtained from an adult man with Graves' disease, either hyperthyroidism or ophthalmopathy (not recorded which). The chain uses TRBV14 and TRBJ2-5, with 9 bases in between that match TRBD2. The DNA sequence is TGTGCCAGCAGCCCTAGCGGGACTCGAAAAGAGACCCAGTACTTC. Translation gives CASSPSGTRKETQYF.